A single sample is the source of the 24 T cell receptor beta chains below, sequenced in a study of T-cell memory formation after mild COVID-19. TCRdb passed the 5' RACE reads through MiXCR, listing each CDR3 protein once. The profile covers 350,000 to 550,000 distinct CDR3 sequences, with roughly 17% appearing a single time and 20% to 25% taken by the ten largest. The material sequenced was PBMCs or a T cell subset sorted from them (not recorded which). The receptors were sampled from a man aged 18 to 29 who had mild COVID-19 (a few samples of this study predate the infection). Cell type and time point are not known.

The V call is TRBV7-9, the J call TRBJ2-4; TRBD2 is a possible D gene (5 bases). Germline-derived CDR1 and CDR2 are SEHNR and FQNEAQ (reference sequence). The germline V and J ends were trimmed by 5 bases and 1 base, with 18 bases remaining between them. The CDR3 loop spans 17 amino acids. The CDR3: CASSPRGTDVAKNIQYF. CDR3 nucleotide sequence: TGTGCCAGCAGCCCCCGGGGTACAGACGTGGCCAAAAACATTCAGTACTTC. The whole variable domain, remainder taken from reference TRBV7-9 and TRBJ2-4, is DTGVSQNPRHKITKRGQNVTFRCDPISEHNRLYWYRQTLGQGPEFLTYFQNEAQLEKSRLLSDRFSAERPKGSFSTLEIQRTEQGDSAMYLCASSPRGTDVAKNIQYFGAGTRLSVL.

This rearrangement joins TRBV18 to TRBJ2-3; possible D gene TRBD1, 5 bases. With 3 bases removed from V and 0 bases from J, the gap between germline ends came to 7 bases. The CDR3 is made up of 14 amino acids. Per the germline V gene, CDR1 is KGHSH and CDR2 is LQKENI. The CDR3 DNA is TGTGCCAGCTCACCCAGGGTTAGCACAGATACGCAGTATTTT. This gives the protein CASSPRVSTDTQYF.

V is TRBV29-1 and J is TRBJ1-2; the match to TRBD1 covers 7 bases. CDR1 SQVTM and CDR2 ANQGSEA come from the germline V gene. This CDR3 is built from 15 residues. The V and J ends lost 3 bases and 3 bases, in that order; junction bases with no gene match: 10. Here the CDR3 DNA reads TGCAGCGTTGATGGGGGGACAGCGGACGACTATGGCTACACCTTC. The encoded protein is CSVDGGTADDYGYTF.

This chain links TRBV12-5 with TRBJ2-3, with a weak D call TRBD2 (5 bases). V lost 1 base and J 5 bases, leaving 13 bases between the germline ends. The germline V gene has CDR1 LGHNT and CDR2 FRNRAP. CDR3 length: 15 residues. CDR3 loop: CASGLGTSGGDTQYF. CDR3 nucleotides: TGTGCTAGTGGTTTGGGGACCTCCGGAGGAGATACGCAGTATTTT.

The chain uses TRBV12-3 or TRBV12-4 and TRBJ2-6; D call uncertain. The CDR3 sequence is 15 residues long. Trimming removed 5 bases from V and 0 bases from J, with 8 bases in between. The CDR3 DNA reads TGTGCCAGCAGTATCAGAATCTCTGGGGCCAACGTCCTGACTTTC. Encoded protein: CASSIRISGANVLTF.

This clonotype has more than one count but fewer than ten. The rearrangement links TRBV9 to TRBJ2-2; D perhaps matches TRBD1 (5 bases). The V gene lost 6 bases and the J gene lost 0 bases, with 12 bases spanning the gap. The CDR3 has 15 residues. Germline V gene lookup returns CDR1 SGDLS and CDR2 YYNGEE. CDR3 in DNA: TGTGCCAGCACCTTGTCAGGGACGAACACCGGGGAGCTGTTTTTT. Its protein product is CASTLSGTNTGELFF. The entire variable domain, with the rest obtained from reference TRBV9 and TRBJ2-2, is as follows: DSGVTQTPKHLITATGQRVTLRCSPRSGDLSVYWYQQSLDQGLQFLIQYYNGEERAKGNILERFSAQQFPDLHSELNLSSLELGDSALYFCASTLSGTNTGELFFGEGSRLTVL.

This clonotype was counted between two and nine times. CDR3 residues: CATEGDSSYEQYF. The CDR3 nucleotides are TGTGCCACCGAGGGAGACAGCTCCTACGAGCAGTACTTC. The chain uses TRBV19 and TRBJ2-7, with D perhaps given as TRBD1 or TRBD2 (5 bases each). Germline V gene lookup returns CDR1 LNHDA and CDR2 SQIVND (reference sequence). Trimming pared 10 bases from V and 0 bases from J, leaving 13 bases between. This CDR3 region has 13 residues.

This clonotype was seen only a few times. This chain uses TRBV6-2 or TRBV6-3 with TRBJ1-1; D unresolved. V lost 2 bases to trimming and J lost 6 bases, with 7 bases between them. Germline V gene lookup returns CDR1 MNHEY and CDR2 SVGEGT. The CDR3 sequence is 12 residues long. CDR3 residues: CASSYMFAEAFF. The CDR3 nucleotides are TGTGCCAGCAGTTACATGTTTGCTGAAGCTTTCTTT.

This clonotype has only a few counts. The V and J genes are TRBV20-1 and TRBJ1-5, with 7 bases matching TRBD1. Per the germline V gene, CDR1 is DFQATT and CDR2 is SNEGSKA (reference sequence). The V segment lost 1 base and the J segment 2 bases; nucleotides outside the gene matches: 8. The CDR3 loop spans 16 amino acids. CDR3 loop: CSARGEQGIRNQPQHF. The CDR3 DNA reads as TGCAGTGCTAGAGGCGAACAGGGGATACGCAATCAGCCCCAGCATTTT.

This clonotype was picked up a small number of times. The chain recombines TRBV14 with TRBJ1-2; TRBD1 agrees at 9 bases. V dropped 4 bases and J dropped 6; count of bases not matched to a gene: 6. The CDR3 sequence is 14 residues long. Germline CDR1 and CDR2: SGHDN and FVKESK. The CDR3 protein is CASSRDRVVNGYTF. The CDR3 bases are TGTGCCAGCAGCCGGGACAGGGTAGTGAATGGCTACACCTTC. The entire variable domain, with the rest obtained from reference TRBV14 and TRBJ1-2, is as follows: EAGVTQFPSHSVIEKGQTVTLRCDPISGHDNLYWYRRVMGKEIKFLLHFVKESKQDESGMPNNRFLAERTGGTYSTLKVQPAELEDSGVYFCASSRDRVVNGYTFGSGTRLTVV.

The chain employs TRBV5-5 and TRBJ1-6; tentative D call: TRBD1 (5 bases). The CDR3 is 15 residues long. The V end lost 4 bases, the J end lost 8 bases, and 16 bases lay between the germline ends. The germline V gene has CDR1 SGHKS and CDR2 YYEKEE (reference sequence). The CDR3 here is CASSLMRGTYSPLHF. The CDR3 DNA sequence: TGTGCCAGCAGCCTGATGCGGGGGACGTATTCACCCCTCCACTTT.

The chain joins TRBV7-6 to TRBJ2-1, with D perhaps matching TRBD1 (6 bases). The CDR3 loop spans 15 amino acids. Per germline, CDR1 SGHVS and CDR2 FNYEAQ. Trimming pared 4 bases from V and 9 bases from J, leaving 19 bases between. The CDR3 region has the DNA TGTGCCAGCAGCTCCGACAGGCGGGCCAGCGGTGAGCAGTTCTTC. It specifies CASSSDRRASGEQFF.

A few counts support this clonotype. The chain couples TRBV5-1 to TRBJ2-1; 8 bases map to TRBD2. The CDR3 loop spans 16 amino acids. The V and J ends lost 5 bases and 1 base, in that order; junction bases with no gene match: 8. Germline-derived CDR1 and CDR2 are SGHRS and YFSETQ. The CDR3, as DNA: TGCGCCAGCAGTCCGGGAGGGGGAAGATCCTACAATGAGCAGTTCTTC. Translated: CASSPGGGRSYNEQFF.

This clonotype was counted a few times. The V and J genes are TRBV6-1 and TRBJ2-3, with D perhaps TRBD2 (6 bases). V was cut by 2 bases and J by 0 bases, with 6 bases left in between. In germline, CDR1 is MNHNS, CDR2 SASEGT. This CDR3 has 14 residues. The CDR3, as DNA: TGTGCCAGCAGTGAACTAGCGAGCACAGATACGCAGTATTTT. The encoded protein is CASSELASTDTQYF.

This clonotype was counted a few times. The chain couples TRBV7-2 to TRBJ1-2; perhaps TRBD1 as D (6 bases). Trimming shortened V by 3 bases and J by 2 bases, and 10 bases separated the two germline ends. The germline V gene has CDR1 SGHTA and CDR2 FQGNSA. The CDR3 is 14 amino acids. DNA of the CDR3: TGTGCCAGCAGCTTTGGCAGGGGCAACTATGGCTACACCTTC. Its translation is CASSFGRGNYGYTF. Together with reference TRBV7-2 and TRBJ1-2, the CDR3 gives the full variable domain: GAGVSQSPSNKVTEKGKDVELRCDPISGHTALYWYRQSLGQGLEFLIYFQGNSAPDKSGLPSDRFSAERTGGSVSTLTIQRTQQEDSAVYLCASSFGRGNYGYTFGSGTRLTVV.

The chain couples TRBV7-9 to TRBJ1-5; D call uncertain. The V gene lost 1 base and the J gene lost 3 bases, with 7 bases spanning the gap. The germline V gene encodes CDR1 SEHNR and CDR2 FQNEAQ (reference sequence). The CDR3 is 14 amino acids. The CDR3, as DNA: TGTGCCAGCAGCTTAGGGACGGCCAATCAGCCCCAGCATTTT. Translation gives CASSLGTANQPQHF.

This clonotype was seen only a few times. This chain uses TRBV10-3 with TRBJ2-2; 8 positions match TRBD1. Germline CDR1 is ENHRY and CDR2 is SYGVKD. This CDR3 is built from 14 residues. Trimming removed 6 bases from V and 6 bases from J; junction bases left unmatched: 6. The CDR3, as DNA: TGTGCCATCAGACCCCCAGGGGGCCCCGGGGAGCTGTTTTTT. This translates into CAIRPPGGPGELFF.

The chain carries TRBV12-3 or TRBV12-4 and TRBJ2-7, with a tentative D call TRBD1 (5 bases). The CDR3 is made up of 14 amino acids. Deletions cut 5 bases from V and 3 bases from J, with 14 bases between. In nucleotides, the CDR3 is TGTGCCAGCAGTAGACAGCGTTTGGGCTACGAGCAGTACTTC. Residues: CASSRQRLGYEQYF.

This chain connects TRBV20-1 to TRBJ2-5, with D perhaps matching TRBD1 (6 bases). Trimming stripped 6 bases from V and 6 bases from J, with 14 bases between. The CDR3 is 12 residues long. The germline V gene has CDR1 DFQATT and CDR2 SNEGSKA (reference sequence). CDR3 bases: TGCAGTGCCACGATCAGGGGCCAGACCCAGTACTTC. Amino acids: CSATIRGQTQYF.

This chain connects TRBV5-4 to TRBJ1-1, with D uncertain. Between the trimmed V and J ends, which lost 5 bases and 4 bases, there was a span of 15 bases. Germline V gene lookup returns CDR1 SGHNT and CDR2 YYREEE (reference sequence). The CDR3 extends over 14 amino acids. CDR3 sequence: CASSQGGCLTEAFF. CDR3 coding DNA: TGTGCCAGCAGTCAAGGTGGGTGTCTCACTGAAGCTTTCTTT.

A few counts support this clonotype. This sequence joins TRBV25-1 and TRBJ1-3, with D perhaps TRBD1 (6 bases). V was cut by 2 bases and J by 3 bases, with 14 bases left in between. There are 16 residues in the CDR3. CDR1 and CDR2 (germline): MGHDK, SYGVNS. CDR3 amino acids: CASSESGGPGGNTIYF. CDR3 coding DNA: TGTGCCAGCAGTGAAAGTGGGGGGCCCGGTGGAAACACCATATATTTT.

This clonotype was seen more than once but under ten times. The junction differs from germline at one of its ends, possibly a read error. This chain joins TRBV12-3 or TRBV12-4 and TRBJ2-1, with 9 bases lining up with TRBD2. The CDR3 covers 13 residues. As DNA, the CDR3 is TGTGCCAGCAGTGTAGCGGGGGACAATGAGCAGTTCTTC. Protein: CASSVAGDNEQFF.

This clonotype was seen more than once but under ten times. The rearrangement uses TRBV7-9 and TRBJ1-6; D is undetermined. Trimming took 5 bases from V and 6 from J, leaving 11 bases between them. CDR3 size: 14 residues. The germline V gene has CDR1 SEHNR and CDR2 FQNEAQ (reference sequence). CDR3 bases: TGTGCCAGCAGCAACTCTCGGGCTAATTCACCCCTCCACTTT. It is translated as CASSNSRANSPLHF.

A few counts support this clonotype. The rearrangement joins TRBV7-2 to TRBJ1-5, with D hard to call. The CDR3 consists of 16 residues. In germline, CDR1 is SGHTA, CDR2 FQGNSA. V lost 2 bases, J lost 3 bases, and 14 bases lay in between. CDR3 protein: CASSLWPGLPNQPQHF. The CDR3 DNA sequence: TGTGCCAGCAGCTTATGGCCCGGCCTCCCCAATCAGCCCCAGCATTTT.